These T cell receptor beta chains were read from a single sample in a study of shared clonotypes between healthy human individuals. Sequencing was performed with immunoSEQ multiplex PCR; in TCRdb, only in-frame clones are kept and a portion is missing. This sample has about 1 million clones, with approximately 68% found just once. The specimen was memory CD4+ T cells sorted from blood. All receptors derive from a man aged 18 to 29 in good health. CDR3s include the opening cysteine and the closing phenylalanine or tryptophan. D genes are given only for firm matches. Part of the rows lack a size; the others show once, few, many or a class for expanded clones.

clone_size j_call d_call v_call cdr3_nt cdr3_aa
NA TRBJ1-6 NA TRBV25-1 TGTGCCAGCAACGGCTTGGAGAATTCACCCCTCCACTTT CASNGLENSPLHF
few TRBJ2-3 NA TRBV5-1 TGCGCCAGCAGTATAGGAGGGATGGATACGCAGTATTTT CASSIGGMDTQYF
NA TRBJ2-7 NA TRBV6-5 TGTGCCAGCAGTTACGCGGCAGGGCCCTACGAGCAGTACTTC CASSYAAGPYEQYF
NA TRBJ1-2 NA TRBV28 TGTGCCAGCAAGGATGCGGGCGAGTATGGCTACACCTTC CASKDAGEYGYTF
NA TRBJ2-1 NA TRBV6-5 TGTGCCAGCAGTCCTCGGGCCTTAAGGAATGAGCAGTTCTTC CASSPRALRNEQFF
NA TRBJ2-1 NA TRBV5-8 TGTGCCAGCAGCCAGTACAATGAGCAGTTCTTC CASSQYNEQFF
few TRBJ1-4 NA TRBV19 TGTGCCAGTAGGGGCGCGAGGACTAATGAAAAACTGTTTTTT CASRGARTNEKLFF
NA TRBJ1-1 NA TRBV20-1 TGCAGTGCTAGAGACCTCACTGAAGCTTTCTTT CSARDLTEAFF
NA TRBJ2-7 NA TRBV6-1 TGTGCCAGCATCCAGGGTGGTTACGAGCAGTACTTC CASIQGGYEQYF
NA TRBJ2-7 NA TRBV6-5 TGTGCCAGCAGCTACTCAGGGGTAAAAAACGAGCAGTACTTC CASSYSGVKNEQYF
once TRBJ1-1 TRBD1 TRBV30 TGTGCCTGGAGTCCACGCTGGAGGGGGCGCACTGAAGCTTTCTTT CAWSPRWRGRTEAFF
NA TRBJ2-7 NA TRBV5-1 TGCGCCAGCAGCTTGGTTCGGGGTTCCTACGAGCAGTACTTC CASSLVRGSYEQYF
NA TRBJ2-5 NA TRBV27 TGTGCCAGCAGTCTCTGGTATAGAGCCTCGGAGACCCAGTACTTC CASSLWYRASETQYF
many TRBJ2-1 TRBD2 TRBV15 TGTGCCACCAGCAGAGTTAGCGGGGGGGCCCTCAATGAGCAGTTCTTC CATSRVSGGALNEQFF
NA TRBJ2-2 NA TRBV5-1 TGCGCCAGCAGCTTGGATCCAGGAACAACGAACACCGGGGAGCTGTTTTTT CASSLDPGTTNTGELFF
NA TRBJ2-1 TRBD2 TRBV2 TGTGCCAGCAGTCAGATCGCGGGAGGGACCGATGAGCAGTTCTTC CASSQIAGGTDEQFF
few TRBJ1-1 NA TRBV7-8 TGTGCCAGCAGCCCAGAGACCGGTATGAACACTGAAGCTTTCTTT CASSPETGMNTEAFF
NA TRBJ2-5 NA TRBV7-2 TGTGCCAGCAGCTCCCTAAGGGAAGAGACCCAGTACTTC CASSSLREETQYF
NA TRBJ1-1 NA TRBV12-5 TGTGCTAGTGGTTTGACGAGGGGAACTGAAGCTTTCTTT CASGLTRGTEAFF
NA TRBJ1-4 NA TRBV5-1 TGCGCCAGCAGCTTCTCGGCTACAACTAATGAAAAACTGTTTTTT CASSFSATTNEKLFF
NA TRBJ1-2 TRBD1 TRBV10-3 TGTGCCATCAGTGAGTCCGGGACAGGGGCCATCTATGGCTACACCTTC CAISESGTGAIYGYTF
NA TRBJ1-2 NA TRBV6-1 TGTGCCAGCAGTGAATTATCCAGGACATCCGCAGGGGGCTACACCTTC CASSELSRTSAGGYTF
NA TRBJ2-1 TRBD2 TRBV4-3 TGCGCCAGCAGCCAGGACTACGTCACCGGGACTAGCGGGAGGAATGAGCAGTTCTTC CASSQDYVTGTSGRNEQFF
NA TRBJ2-7 TRBD1 TRBV4-3 TGCGCCAGCAGCCAAGGTGGCGGGAGACAGGGGGCTTTCGAGCAGTACTTC CASSQGGGRQGAFEQYF
NA TRBJ2-5 NA TRBV11-3 TGTGCCAGCAGCTCCTCCGACCTCAACGCCCTATGGAGAGGAGAGACCCAGTACTTC CASSSSDLNALWRGETQYF
NA TRBJ2-2 NA TRBV2 TGTGCCAGCAGTATGATAGCGGCAAACACCGGGGAGCTGTTTTTT CASSMIAANTGELFF
few TRBJ1-5 NA TRBV27 TGTGCCAGCAGTTTGGCCGGGGATAGCAATCAGCCCCAGCATTTT CASSLAGDSNQPQHF
NA TRBJ2-7 NA TRBV4-2 TGTGCCAGCAGCGAGGGGGGTTACGAGCAGTACTTC CASSEGGYEQYF